This T cell receptor beta chain was recorded in a study of T cells after yellow fever vaccination. This clonotype counts as medium-sized. MiXCR, run by TCRdb on the 5' RACE reads, gives a single entry per CDR3 protein. The sample lists 14,000 or so distinct CDR3 sequences, under 7.5% occurring once. Study-wide results and limits: When the response was secondary, it was weaker but reached its peak faster, day 5 versus 15.

Per germline, CDR1 SGHAT and CDR2 FQNNGV. The CDR3 is 17 amino acids. V was pared by 3 bases and J by 0 bases, with 8 bases of the junction left unmatched. This TCR was sampled from a young man who received the YFV17D yellow fever vaccine. The sequencing here drew on PBMCs, either bulk or a sorted T-cell subset (CD4+, CD8+, memory, or dextramer-sorted; not recorded which), taken on the day of the yellow fever booster vaccination. J is TRBJ2-3 and V is TRBV11-2; 8 bases fit TRBD2. CDR3 bases: TGTGCCAGCAGCTTCGCAAAGACGGGAGGGAGCACAGATACGCAGTATTTT. This sequence encodes CASSFAKTGGSTDTQYF.